The rows below give T cell receptor beta chains drawn from one sample of a study of OX40 agonist ivuxolimab in advanced cancers. Assay: immunoSEQ multiplex PCR; the TCRdb copy retains only in-frame clones and omits some. The data contain 70,000 to 80,000 clones, roughly nine tenths of them singletons. The input for sequencing was CD4+ or CD8+ T cells sorted from blood, taken in a trial of the OX40 agonist ivuxolimab. These receptors originate from an adult with an advanced solid tumor such as melanoma, head and neck, liver or kidney cancer. Both conserved end residues are part of each CDR3. Fields, in order: D gene, clone size, J gene, V gene, CDR3 DNA, CDR3 protein. The D gene is left open where the match is weak. Clone sizes are given selectively: once, few, many, or a class where the clone is expanded.

D gene: .
clone size: .
J gene: TRBJ1-3
V gene: TRBV28
CDR3 DNA: TGTGCCAGCAGTCCGGTGGGAATCTCTGGAAACACCATATATTTT
CDR3 protein: CASSPVGISGNTIYF

D gene: .
clone size: .
J gene: TRBJ1-6
V gene: TRBV6-6
CDR3 DNA: TGTGCCAGCAGTTATACACAGCCAGATAATTCACCCCTCCACTTT
CDR3 protein: CASSYTQPDNSPLHF

D gene: .
clone size: .
J gene: TRBJ1-6
V gene: TRBV5-4
CDR3 DNA: TGTGCCAGCAGCTTGGAAGGGGTCAATTCACCCCTCCACTTT
CDR3 protein: CASSLEGVNSPLHF

D gene: .
clone size: once
J gene: TRBJ1-2
V gene: TRBV5-4
CDR3 DNA: TGTGCCAGCAGCCAACTAGGACACCTTAACTATGGCTACACCTTC
CDR3 protein: CASSQLGHLNYGYTF

D gene: .
clone size: .
J gene: TRBJ1-5
V gene: TRBV6-6
CDR3 DNA: TGTGCCAGCAGTTACTTCCCCAGGGGACGTCAGCCCCAGCATTTT
CDR3 protein: CASSYFPRGRQPQHF

D gene: TRBD1
clone size: .
J gene: TRBJ1-5
V gene: TRBV2
CDR3 DNA: TGTGCCAGCAGTGGGCCCTGGACAGGGGATCAGCCCCAGCATTTT
CDR3 protein: CASSGPWTGDQPQHF

D gene: .
clone size: .
J gene: TRBJ2-3
V gene: TRBV5-1
CDR3 DNA: TGCGCCAGCAGCTTCAGCGAAGCGGCAGATACGCAGTATTTT
CDR3 protein: CASSFSEAADTQYF

D gene: .
clone size: .
J gene: TRBJ1-2
V gene: TRBV29-1
CDR3 DNA: TGCAGCGTTGAGTTAATTACGGGAAAAGATGGCTACACCTTC
CDR3 protein: CSVELITGKDGYTF

D gene: .
clone size: .
J gene: TRBJ1-3
V gene: TRBV9
CDR3 DNA: TGTGCCAGCAGCGTAGGGGTCGGGGGAAACTCTGGAAACACCATATATTTT
CDR3 protein: CASSVGVGGNSGNTIYF

D gene: .
clone size: .
J gene: TRBJ1-1
V gene: TRBV28
CDR3 DNA: TGTGCCAGCAAACTAGGGAACACTGAAGCTTTCTTT
CDR3 protein: CASKLGNTEAFF

D gene: TRBD1
clone size: .
J gene: TRBJ1-5
V gene: TRBV6-6
CDR3 DNA: TGTGCCAGCAGTACGCAGGGGGCCCAGCCCCAGCATTTT
CDR3 protein: CASSTQGAQPQHF

D gene: .
clone size: .
J gene: TRBJ2-1
V gene: TRBV7-3
CDR3 DNA: TGTGCCAGCAGCTTGAGTAGGGGAAACTACAATGAGCAGTTCTTC
CDR3 protein: CASSLSRGNYNEQFF

D gene: .
clone size: .
J gene: TRBJ2-3
V gene: TRBV6-6
CDR3 DNA: TGTGCCAGCAGTTACCCAACGACGGGGGCCTCAGATACGCAGTATTTT
CDR3 protein: CASSYPTTGASDTQYF

D gene: .
clone size: .
J gene: TRBJ2-7
V gene: TRBV7-8
CDR3 DNA: TGTGCCAGCAGCCTCAGGACAGTAATATTTTCAACCTACGAGCAGTACTTC
CDR3 protein: CASSLRTVIFSTYEQYF

D gene: TRBD1
clone size: medium-sized
J gene: TRBJ1-1
V gene: TRBV7-9
CDR3 DNA: TGTGCCAGCAGCTCCTACGGGACAGAAAAAAATGAAGCTTTCTTT
CDR3 protein: CASSSYGTEKNEAFF